Following are 5 T cell receptor beta chains from one sample sequenced in a study of blood T cell repertoires in COVID-19. The repertoire was sequenced with immunoSEQ multiplex PCR; TCRdb's copy has only in-frame clones and lacks some. The data show about 430,000 clones, roughly 84% seen once. The specimen sequenced was PBMCs or T cells enriched from blood (not recorded which). The receptors were gathered from a woman between 18 and 29 years old who had been exposed to COVID-19.

This clone was seen a single time. V and J are TRBV6-5 and TRBJ2-7; 10 positions match TRBD1. Trimming removed 2 bases from V and 4 bases from J; junction bases left unmatched: 8. Germline V CDR1 and CDR2: MNHEY, SVGAGI. This CDR3 region has 16 residues. The CDR3 nucleotides read TGTGCCAGCAGTTACACAGACAGGGGGCCTTTATACGAGCAGTACTTC. Protein product: CASSYTDRGPLYEQYF.

The rearrangement links TRBV7-2 to TRBJ1-2; D not certain. Trimming cost V 6 bases and J 3 bases, with 8 bases left between them. Germline values: CDR1 SGHTA, CDR2 FQGNSA. This CDR3 comprises 12 residues. This chain's CDR3 is CASSARDYGYTF. The CDR3 nucleotides are TGTGCCAGCAGTGCCCGGGACTATGGCTACACCTTC. Full variable domain (outside the CDR3, taken from reference TRBV7-2 and TRBJ1-2): GAGVSQSPSNKVTEKGKDVELRCDPISGHTALYWYRQSLGQGLEFLIYFQGNSAPDKSGLPSDRFSAERTGGSVSTLTIQRTQQEDSAVYLCASSARDYGYTFGSGTRLTVV.

The genes are TRBV7-2 and TRBJ2-1; D possibly corresponds to TRBD1 (6 bases). Germline V gene lookup returns CDR1 SGHTA and CDR2 FQGNSA. Trimming cost V 1 base and J 3 bases, with 10 bases left between them. The CDR3 consists of 15 residues. In DNA, the CDR3 is TGTGCCAGCAGCTTAGATGCAGGGGACTACAATGAGCAGTTCTTC. Its translation is CASSLDAGDYNEQFF.

Of note for this clone: Other nucleotide sequences from this sample produce the same CDR3. The J gene is TRBJ2-2, the V gene TRBV29-1, with 10 bases fitting TRBD1. J lost 2 bases, V lost 6 bases, and 3 bases had no gene match. Germline assignment: CDR1 SQVTM and CDR2 ANQGSEA. CDR3 size: 14 residues. Here the CDR3 reads CSVRTGGNTGELFF. The CDR3 DNA sequence: TGCAGCGTCCGGACAGGGGGTAACACCGGGGAGCTGTTTTTT.

The chain uses TRBV27 and TRBJ1-2; the D gene is possibly TRBD1 (5 bases). V lost 3 bases to trimming and J lost 0 bases, with 8 bases between them. The CDR3 extends over 14 amino acids. Germline CDR1 is MNHEY and CDR2 is SMNVEV (reference sequence). Written as DNA, the CDR3 is TGTGCCAGCAGTTTGTCAGGGTCTAACTATGGCTACACCTTC. It codes for CASSLSGSNYGYTF.